This T cell receptor beta chain was recorded in a study of Graves' ophthalmopathy and Graves' hyperthyroidism. Across the study: Specimen type is peripheral blood, obtained at initial diagnosis before any treatment.

This clonotype has at least ten counts. Trimming cost V 4 bases and J 3 bases, with 13 bases left between them. The CDR3 has 13 residues. Per the germline V gene, CDR1 is GTSNPN and CDR2 is SVGIG (reference sequence). Using RNA transcripts, the TCR beta CDR3 regions were amplified. HTBI primers served in a first-round RT-PCR, which a second-round multiplex PCR followed. TCRdb analysed the multiplex PCR reads with MiXCR anew, one entry per CDR3 protein. The sample includes 600,000 to 650,000 distinct CDR3 sequences, approximately 22% of them seen just once. This chain joins TRBV30 and TRBJ2-7; tentatively, D is TRBD1 (5 bases). The TCR originated in a woman under 30 with stable Graves' hyperthyroidism. Some clones in this sample may be carry-over from other donors' samples. Sequencing used peripheral blood. The CDR3 loop reads CAWTLTANYEQYF. The CDR3 nucleotides read TGTGCCTGGACTCTGACAGCGAACTACGAGCAGTACTTC. Drawing the rest from reference TRBV30 and TRBJ2-7, the complete variable domain is SQTIHQWPATLVQPVGSPLSLECTVEGTSNPNLYWYRQAAGRGLQLLFYSVGIGQISSEVPQNLSASRPQDRQFILSSKKLLLSDSGFYLCAWTLTANYEQYFGPGTRLTVT.